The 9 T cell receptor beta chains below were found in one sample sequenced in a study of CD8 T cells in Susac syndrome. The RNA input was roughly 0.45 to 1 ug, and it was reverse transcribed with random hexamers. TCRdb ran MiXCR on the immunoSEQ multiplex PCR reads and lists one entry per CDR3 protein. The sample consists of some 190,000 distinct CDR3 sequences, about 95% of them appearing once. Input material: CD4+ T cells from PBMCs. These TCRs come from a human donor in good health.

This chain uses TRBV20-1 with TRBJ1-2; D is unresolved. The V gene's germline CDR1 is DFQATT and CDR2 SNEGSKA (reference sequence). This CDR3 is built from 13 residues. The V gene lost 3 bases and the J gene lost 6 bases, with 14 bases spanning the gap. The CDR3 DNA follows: TGCAGTGCTAGCGTTTCCCTCTCTGATGGCTACACCTTC. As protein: CSASVSLSDGYTF.

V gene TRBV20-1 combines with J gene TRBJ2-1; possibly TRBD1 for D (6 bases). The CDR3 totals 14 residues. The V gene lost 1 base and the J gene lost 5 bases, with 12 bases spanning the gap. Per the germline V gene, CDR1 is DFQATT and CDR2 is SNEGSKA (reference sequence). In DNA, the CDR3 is TGCAGTGCTAGAGTACAGGGTGCGAACAATGAGCAGTTCTTC. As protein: CSARVQGANNEQFF.

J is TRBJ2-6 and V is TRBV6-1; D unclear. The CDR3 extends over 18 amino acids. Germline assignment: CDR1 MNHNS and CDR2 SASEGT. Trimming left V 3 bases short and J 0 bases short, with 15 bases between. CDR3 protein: CASSDQRPRSSGANVLTF. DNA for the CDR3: TGTGCCAGCAGTGACCAGCGCCCAAGGAGCTCTGGGGCCAACGTCCTGACTTTC.

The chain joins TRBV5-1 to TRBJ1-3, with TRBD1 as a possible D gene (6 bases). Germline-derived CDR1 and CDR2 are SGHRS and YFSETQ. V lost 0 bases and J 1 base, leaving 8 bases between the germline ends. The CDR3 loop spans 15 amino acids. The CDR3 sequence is CASSLAGQSGNTIYF. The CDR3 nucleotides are TGCGCCAGCAGCTTGGCTGGACAGTCTGGAAACACCATATATTTT.

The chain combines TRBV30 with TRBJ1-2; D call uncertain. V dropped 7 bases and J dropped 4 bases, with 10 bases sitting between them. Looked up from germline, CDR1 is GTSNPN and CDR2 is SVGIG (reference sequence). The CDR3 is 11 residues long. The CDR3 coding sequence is TGTGCCTCAAGGATCTCCTATGGCTACACCTTC. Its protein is CASRISYGYTF.

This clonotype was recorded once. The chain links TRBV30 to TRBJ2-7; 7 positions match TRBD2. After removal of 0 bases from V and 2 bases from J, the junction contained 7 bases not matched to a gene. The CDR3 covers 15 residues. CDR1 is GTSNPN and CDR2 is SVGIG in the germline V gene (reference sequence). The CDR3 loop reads CAWSVGGRAAYEQYF. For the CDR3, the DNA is TGTGCCTGGAGTGTTGGAGGGAGGGCGGCCTACGAGCAGTACTTC.

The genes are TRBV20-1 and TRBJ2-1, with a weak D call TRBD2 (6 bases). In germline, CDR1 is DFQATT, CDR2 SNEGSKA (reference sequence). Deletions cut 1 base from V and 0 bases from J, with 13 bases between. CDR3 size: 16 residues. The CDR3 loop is CSARAGAASSYNEQFF. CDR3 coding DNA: TGCAGTGCTAGAGCGGGAGCGGCGAGCTCCTACAATGAGCAGTTCTTC.

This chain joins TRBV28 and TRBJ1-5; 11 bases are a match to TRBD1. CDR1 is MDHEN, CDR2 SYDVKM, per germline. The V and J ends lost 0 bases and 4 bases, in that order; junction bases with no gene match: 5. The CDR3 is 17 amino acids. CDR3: CASSLWTDRGRNQPQHF. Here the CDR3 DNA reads TGTGCCAGCAGTTTATGGACGGACAGGGGGCGGAATCAGCCCCAGCATTTT.

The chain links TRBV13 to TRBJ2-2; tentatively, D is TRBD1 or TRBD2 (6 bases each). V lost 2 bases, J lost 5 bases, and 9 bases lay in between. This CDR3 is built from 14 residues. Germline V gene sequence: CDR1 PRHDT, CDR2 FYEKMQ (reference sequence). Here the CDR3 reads CASSLPGATGELFF. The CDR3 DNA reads TGTGCCAGCAGCTTACCGGGGGCTACCGGGGAGCTGTTTTTT.